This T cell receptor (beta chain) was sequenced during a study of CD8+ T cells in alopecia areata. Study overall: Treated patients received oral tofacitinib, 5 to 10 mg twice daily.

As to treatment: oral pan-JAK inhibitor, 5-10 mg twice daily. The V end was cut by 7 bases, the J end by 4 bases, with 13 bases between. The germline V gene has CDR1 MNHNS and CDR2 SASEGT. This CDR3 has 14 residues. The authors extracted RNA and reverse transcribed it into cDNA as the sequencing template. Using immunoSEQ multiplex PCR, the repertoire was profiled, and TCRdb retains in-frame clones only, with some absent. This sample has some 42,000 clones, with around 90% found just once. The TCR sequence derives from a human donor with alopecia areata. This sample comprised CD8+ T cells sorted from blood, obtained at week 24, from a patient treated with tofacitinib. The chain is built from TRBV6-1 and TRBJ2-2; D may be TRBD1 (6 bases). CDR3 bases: TGTGCCAGCAAGCAGGGGCCGGCCACCGGGGAGCTGTTTTTT. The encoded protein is CASKQGPATGELFF.